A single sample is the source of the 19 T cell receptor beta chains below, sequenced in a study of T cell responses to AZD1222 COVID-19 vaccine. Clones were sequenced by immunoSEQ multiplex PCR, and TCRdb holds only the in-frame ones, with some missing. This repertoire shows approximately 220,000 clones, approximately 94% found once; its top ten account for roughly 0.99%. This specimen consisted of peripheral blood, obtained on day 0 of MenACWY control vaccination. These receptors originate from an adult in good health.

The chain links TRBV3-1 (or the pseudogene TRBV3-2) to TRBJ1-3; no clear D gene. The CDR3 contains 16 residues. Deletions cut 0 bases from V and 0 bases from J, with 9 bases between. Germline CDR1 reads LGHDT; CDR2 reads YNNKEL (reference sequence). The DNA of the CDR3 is TGTGCCAGCAGCCAAGATACCAGACCCTCTGGAAACACCATATATTTT. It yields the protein CASSQDTRPSGNTIYF.

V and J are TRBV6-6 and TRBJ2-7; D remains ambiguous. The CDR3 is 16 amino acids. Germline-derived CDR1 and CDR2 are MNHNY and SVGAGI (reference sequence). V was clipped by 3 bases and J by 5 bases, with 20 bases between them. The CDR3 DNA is TGTGCCAGCAGTTATGTGTTAGGTCAGCTAGGGAACGAGCAGTACTTC. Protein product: CASSYVLGQLGNEQYF.

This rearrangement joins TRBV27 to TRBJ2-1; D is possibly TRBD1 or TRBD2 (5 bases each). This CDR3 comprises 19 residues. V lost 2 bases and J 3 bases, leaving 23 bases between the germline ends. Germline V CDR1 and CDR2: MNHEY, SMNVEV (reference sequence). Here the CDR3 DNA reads TGTGCCAGCAGTTTACTACCACACCCCACGGGGCGGCGCTACAATGAGCAGTTCTTC. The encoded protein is CASSLLPHPTGRRYNEQFF.

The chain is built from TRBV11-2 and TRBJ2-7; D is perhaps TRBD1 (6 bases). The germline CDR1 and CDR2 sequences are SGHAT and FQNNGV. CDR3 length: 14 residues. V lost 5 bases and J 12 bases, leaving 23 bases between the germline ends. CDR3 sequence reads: CASSPGDRSSGAYF. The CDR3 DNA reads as TGTGCCAGCAGCCCAGGGGACCGATCCTCCGGCGCGTACTTC.

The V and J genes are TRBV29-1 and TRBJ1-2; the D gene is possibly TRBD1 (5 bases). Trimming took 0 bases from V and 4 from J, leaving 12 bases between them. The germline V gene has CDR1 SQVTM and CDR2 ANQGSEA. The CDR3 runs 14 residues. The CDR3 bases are TGCAGCGTTGAAGATCCCCGACAGTCCTATGGCTACACCTTC. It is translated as CSVEDPRQSYGYTF.

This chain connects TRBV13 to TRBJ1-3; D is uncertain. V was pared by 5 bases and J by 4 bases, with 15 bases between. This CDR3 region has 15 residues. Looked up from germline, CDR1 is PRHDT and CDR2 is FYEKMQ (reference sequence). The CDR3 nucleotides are TGTGCCAGCAGCGCTTCCTTGGGATCCGGAAACACCATATATTTT. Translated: CASSASLGSGNTIYF.

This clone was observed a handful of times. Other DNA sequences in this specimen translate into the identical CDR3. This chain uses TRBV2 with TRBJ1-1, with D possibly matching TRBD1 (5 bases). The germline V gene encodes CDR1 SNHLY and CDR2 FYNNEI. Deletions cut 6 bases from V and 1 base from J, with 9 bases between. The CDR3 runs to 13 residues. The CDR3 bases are TGTGCCAGCAGCACCACAGGGAACACTGAAGCTTTCTTT. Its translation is CASSTTGNTEAFF.

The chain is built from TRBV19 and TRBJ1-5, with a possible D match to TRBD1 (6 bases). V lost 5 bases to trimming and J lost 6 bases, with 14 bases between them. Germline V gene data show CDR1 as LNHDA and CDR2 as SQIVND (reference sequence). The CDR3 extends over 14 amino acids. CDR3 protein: CASSGGRDGQPQHF. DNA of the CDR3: TGTGCCAGTAGTGGGGGCAGGGATGGTCAGCCCCAGCATTTT.

CDR3 sequence: CASSHYGNQPQHF. CDR3 nucleotides: TGTGCCAGCAGCCATTATGGCAATCAGCCCCAGCATTTT. The chain is built from TRBV5-4 and TRBJ1-5; D unclear. The CDR3 is 13 amino acids. Germline V lookup: CDR1 SGHNT, CDR2 YYREEE (reference sequence). V was cut by 4 bases and J by 2 bases, with 7 bases left in between.

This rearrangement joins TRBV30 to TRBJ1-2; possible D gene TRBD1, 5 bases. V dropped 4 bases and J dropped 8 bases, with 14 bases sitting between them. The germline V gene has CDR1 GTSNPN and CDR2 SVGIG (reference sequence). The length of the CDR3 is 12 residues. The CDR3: CAWTGYQRGYTF. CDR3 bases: TGTGCCTGGACAGGGTACCAACGGGGCTACACCTTC.

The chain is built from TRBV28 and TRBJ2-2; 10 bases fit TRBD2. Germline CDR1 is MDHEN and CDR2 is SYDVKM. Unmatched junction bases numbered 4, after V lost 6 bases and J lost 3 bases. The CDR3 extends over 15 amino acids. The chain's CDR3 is CASRTGTSDTGELFF. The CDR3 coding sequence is TGTGCCAGCAGAACCGGGACTAGCGACACCGGGGAGCTGTTTTTT.

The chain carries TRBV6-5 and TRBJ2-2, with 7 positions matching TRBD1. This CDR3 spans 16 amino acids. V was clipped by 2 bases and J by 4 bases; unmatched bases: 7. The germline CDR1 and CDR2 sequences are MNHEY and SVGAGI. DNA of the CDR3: TGTGCCAGCAGTTACACCCGGACAGGAAGCACCGGGGAGCTGTTTTTT. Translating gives CASSYTRTGSTGELFF.

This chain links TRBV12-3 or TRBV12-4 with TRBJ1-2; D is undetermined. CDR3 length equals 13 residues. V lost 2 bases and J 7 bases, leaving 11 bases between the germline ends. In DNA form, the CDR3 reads TGTGCCAGCAGTTTATCGGCACTCGGTGGCTACACCTTC. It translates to CASSLSALGGYTF.

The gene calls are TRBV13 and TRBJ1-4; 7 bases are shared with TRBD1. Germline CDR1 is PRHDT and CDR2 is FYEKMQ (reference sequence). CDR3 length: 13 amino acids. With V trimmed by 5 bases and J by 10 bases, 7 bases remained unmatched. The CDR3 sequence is CASSPTGAGKLFF. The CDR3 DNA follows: TGTGCCAGCAGCCCCACAGGGGCCGGAAAACTGTTTTTT.

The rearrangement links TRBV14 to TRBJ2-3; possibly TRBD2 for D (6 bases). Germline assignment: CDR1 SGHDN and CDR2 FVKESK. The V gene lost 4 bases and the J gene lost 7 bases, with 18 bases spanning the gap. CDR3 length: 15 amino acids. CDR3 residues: CASSPLGGERYTQYF. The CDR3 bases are TGTGCCAGCAGCCCCCTGGGCGGGGAGAGGTATACGCAGTATTTT.

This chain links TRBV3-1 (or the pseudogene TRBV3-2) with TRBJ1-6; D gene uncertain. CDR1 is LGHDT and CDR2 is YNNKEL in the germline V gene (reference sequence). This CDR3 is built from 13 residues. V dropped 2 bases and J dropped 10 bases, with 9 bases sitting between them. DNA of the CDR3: TGTGCCAGCAGCCAAATAGGTGCCTCACCCCTCCACTTT. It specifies CASSQIGASPLHF.

Written as DNA, the CDR3 is TGCGCCAGCAGCTGGGGACAGGGAAATCAGCCCCAGCATTTT. It encodes CASSWGQGNQPQHF. The chain carries TRBV5-1 and TRBJ1-5; 9 nucleotides line up with TRBD1. The J segment lost 4 bases and the V segment lost 3 bases, leaving 2 bases of the junction unmatched. CDR1 and CDR2 from the germline V gene are SGHRS and YFSETQ. The CDR3 consists of 14 residues.

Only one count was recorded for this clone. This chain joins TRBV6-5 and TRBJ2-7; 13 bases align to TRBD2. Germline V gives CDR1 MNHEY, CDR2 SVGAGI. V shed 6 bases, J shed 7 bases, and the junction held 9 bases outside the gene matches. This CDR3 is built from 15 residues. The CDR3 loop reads CASRPRTSGGTEQYF. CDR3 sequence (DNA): TGTGCCAGCAGACCACGGACTAGCGGGGGAACGGAGCAGTACTTC.

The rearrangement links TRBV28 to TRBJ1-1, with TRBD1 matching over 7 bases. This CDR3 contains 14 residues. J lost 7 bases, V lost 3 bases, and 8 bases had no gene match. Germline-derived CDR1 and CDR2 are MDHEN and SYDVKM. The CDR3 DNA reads TGTGCCAGCAGTTTCGACAGGGTTCGCCTTGAAGCTTTCTTT. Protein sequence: CASSFDRVRLEAFF.